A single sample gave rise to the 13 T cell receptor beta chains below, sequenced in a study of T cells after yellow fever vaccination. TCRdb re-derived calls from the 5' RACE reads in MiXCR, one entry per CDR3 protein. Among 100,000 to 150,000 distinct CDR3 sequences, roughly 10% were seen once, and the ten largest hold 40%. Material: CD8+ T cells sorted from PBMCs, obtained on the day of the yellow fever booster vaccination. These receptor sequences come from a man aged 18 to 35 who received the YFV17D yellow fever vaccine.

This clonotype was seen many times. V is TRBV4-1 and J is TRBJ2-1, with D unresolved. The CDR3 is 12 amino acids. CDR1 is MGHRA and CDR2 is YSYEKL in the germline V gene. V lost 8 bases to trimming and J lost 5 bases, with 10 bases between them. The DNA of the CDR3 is TGCGCCAGCTCTCTCCACAACAATGAGCAGTTCTTC. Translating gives CASSLHNNEQFF.

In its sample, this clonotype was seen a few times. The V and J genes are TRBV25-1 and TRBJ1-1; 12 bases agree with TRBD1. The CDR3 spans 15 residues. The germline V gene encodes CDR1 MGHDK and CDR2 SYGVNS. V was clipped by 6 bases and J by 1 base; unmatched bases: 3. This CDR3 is CASSWGQGANTEAFF. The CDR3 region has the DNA TGTGCCAGCAGCTGGGGACAGGGGGCGAACACTGAAGCTTTCTTT. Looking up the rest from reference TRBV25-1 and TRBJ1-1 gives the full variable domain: EADIYQTPRYLVIGTGKKITLECSQTMGHDKMYWYQQDPGMELHLIHYSYGVNSTEKGDLSSESTVSRIRTEHFPLTLESARPSHTSQYLCASSWGQGANTEAFFGQGTRLTVV.

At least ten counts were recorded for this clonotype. The chain's CDR3 is CSVDGGAGGRTEAFF. In DNA, the CDR3 is TGCAGCGTTGACGGGGGCGCGGGGGGAAGGACTGAAGCTTTCTTT. The chain is built from TRBV29-1 and TRBJ1-1, with TRBD1 as a possible D gene (6 bases). The CDR3 loop spans 15 amino acids. Germline V gene lookup returns CDR1 SQVTM and CDR2 ANQGSEA. Between the trimmed V and J ends, which lost 3 bases and 5 bases, there was a span of 19 bases.

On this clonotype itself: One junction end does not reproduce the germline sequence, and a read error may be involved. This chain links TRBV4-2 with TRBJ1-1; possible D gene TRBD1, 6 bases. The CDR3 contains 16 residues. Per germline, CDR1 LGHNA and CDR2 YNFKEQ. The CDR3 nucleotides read TGTGCCAGCAGGTGGACAGTGGTGGGGGAAAACAATGAAGCTTTCTTT. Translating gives CASRWTVVGENNEAFF.

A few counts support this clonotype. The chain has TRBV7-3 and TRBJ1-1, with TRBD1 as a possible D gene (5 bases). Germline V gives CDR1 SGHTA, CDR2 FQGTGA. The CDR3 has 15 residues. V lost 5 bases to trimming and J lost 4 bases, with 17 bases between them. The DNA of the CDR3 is TGTGCCAGCAGCCTCTTTGGGGGTGCTGGCACTGAAGCTTTCTTT. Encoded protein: CASSLFGGAGTEAFF.

The CDR3 sequence: CASSRGGSYNEQFF. The CDR3 DNA reads TGTGCCAGCAGTCGGGGGGGCTCCTACAATGAGCAGTTCTTC. The chain has TRBV14 and TRBJ2-1; 8 bases map to TRBD2. Looked up from germline, CDR1 is SGHDN and CDR2 is FVKESK. This CDR3 is 14 amino acids long. The junction had 1 base not matched to a gene; V was cut back by 6 bases and J by 0 bases.

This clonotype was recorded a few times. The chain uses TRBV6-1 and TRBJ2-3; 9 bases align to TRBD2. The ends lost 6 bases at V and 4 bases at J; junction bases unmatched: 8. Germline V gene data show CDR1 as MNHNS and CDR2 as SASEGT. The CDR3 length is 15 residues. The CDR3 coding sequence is TGTGCCAGCAGCGCCGGGACTAGCTATTCAGATACGCAGTATTTT. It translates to CASSAGTSYSDTQYF.

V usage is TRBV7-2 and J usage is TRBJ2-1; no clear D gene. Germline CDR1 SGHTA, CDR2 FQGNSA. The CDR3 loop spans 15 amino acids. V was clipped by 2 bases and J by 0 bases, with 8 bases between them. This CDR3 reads CASSLFARSYNEQFF. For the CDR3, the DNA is TGTGCCAGCAGCTTATTTGCCCGCTCCTACAATGAGCAGTTCTTC. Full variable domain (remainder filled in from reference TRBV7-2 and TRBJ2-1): GAGVSQSPSNKVTEKGKDVELRCDPISGHTALYWYRQSLGQGLEFLIYFQGNSAPDKSGLPSDRFSAERTGGSVSTLTIQRTQQEDSAVYLCASSLFARSYNEQFFGPGTRLTVL.

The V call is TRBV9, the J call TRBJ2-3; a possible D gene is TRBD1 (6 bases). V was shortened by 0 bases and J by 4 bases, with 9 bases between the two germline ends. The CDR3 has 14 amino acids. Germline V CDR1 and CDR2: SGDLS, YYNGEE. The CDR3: CASSVGRGADTQYF. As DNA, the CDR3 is TGTGCCAGCAGCGTAGGCAGGGGTGCAGATACGCAGTATTTT.

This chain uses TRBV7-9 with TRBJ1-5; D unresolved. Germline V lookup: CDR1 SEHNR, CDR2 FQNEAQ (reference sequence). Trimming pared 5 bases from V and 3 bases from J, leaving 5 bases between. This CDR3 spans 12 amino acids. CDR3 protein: CASSPLNQPQHF. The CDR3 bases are TGTGCCAGCAGCCCACTCAATCAGCCCCAGCATTTT.

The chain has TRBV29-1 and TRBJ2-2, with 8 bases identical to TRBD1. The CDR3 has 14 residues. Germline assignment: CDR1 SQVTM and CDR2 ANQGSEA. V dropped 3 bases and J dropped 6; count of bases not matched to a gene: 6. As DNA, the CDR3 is TGCAGCGTTGACGGGACAGGCTTAGCCGGGGAGCTGTTTTTT. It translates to CSVDGTGLAGELFF.

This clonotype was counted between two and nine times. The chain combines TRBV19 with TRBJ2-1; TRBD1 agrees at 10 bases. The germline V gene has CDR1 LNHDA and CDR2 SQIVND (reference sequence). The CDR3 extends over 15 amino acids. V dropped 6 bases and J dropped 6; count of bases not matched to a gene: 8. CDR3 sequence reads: CASSFRDRGLNEQFF. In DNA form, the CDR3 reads TGTGCCAGTAGCTTCCGGGACAGGGGCCTCAATGAGCAGTTCTTC. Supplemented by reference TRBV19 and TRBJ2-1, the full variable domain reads DGGITQSPKYLFRKEGQNVTLSCEQNLNHDAMYWYRQDPGQGLRLIYYSQIVNDFQKGDIAEGYSVSREKKESFPLTVTSAQKNPTAFYLCASSFRDRGLNEQFFGPGTRLTVL.

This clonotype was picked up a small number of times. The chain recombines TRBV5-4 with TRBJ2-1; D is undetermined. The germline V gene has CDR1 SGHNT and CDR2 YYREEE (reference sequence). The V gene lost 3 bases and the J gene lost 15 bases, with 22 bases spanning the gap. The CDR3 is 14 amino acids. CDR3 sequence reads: CASSSQPDSRPMFF. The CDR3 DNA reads TGTGCCAGCAGCTCACAACCCGACTCGCGTCCGATGTTCTTC.